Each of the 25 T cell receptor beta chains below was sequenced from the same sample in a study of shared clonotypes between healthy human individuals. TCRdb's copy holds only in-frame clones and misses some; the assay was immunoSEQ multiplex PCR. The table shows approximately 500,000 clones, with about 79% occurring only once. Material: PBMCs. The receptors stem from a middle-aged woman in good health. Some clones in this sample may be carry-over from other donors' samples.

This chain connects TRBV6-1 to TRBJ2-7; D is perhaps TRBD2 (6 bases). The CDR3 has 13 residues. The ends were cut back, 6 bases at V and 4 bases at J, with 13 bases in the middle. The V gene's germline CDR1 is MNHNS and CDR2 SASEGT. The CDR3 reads CASSASGTYEQYF. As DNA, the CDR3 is TGTGCCAGCAGCGCCTCCGGGACTTACGAGCAGTACTTC.

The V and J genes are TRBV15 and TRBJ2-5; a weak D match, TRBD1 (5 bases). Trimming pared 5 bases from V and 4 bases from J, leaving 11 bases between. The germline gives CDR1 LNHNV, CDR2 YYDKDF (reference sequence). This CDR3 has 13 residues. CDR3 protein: CATSVGAGETQYF. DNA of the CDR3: TGTGCCACCAGCGTAGGGGCCGGAGAGACCCAGTACTTC.

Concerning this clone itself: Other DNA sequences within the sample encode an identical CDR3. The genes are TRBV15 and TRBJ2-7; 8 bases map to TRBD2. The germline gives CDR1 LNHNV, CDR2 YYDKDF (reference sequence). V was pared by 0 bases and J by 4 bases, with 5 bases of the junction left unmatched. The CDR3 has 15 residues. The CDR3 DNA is TGTGCCACCAGCAGAGATCTGGCGGGAGGTTACGAGCAGTACTTC. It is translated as CATSRDLAGGYEQYF.

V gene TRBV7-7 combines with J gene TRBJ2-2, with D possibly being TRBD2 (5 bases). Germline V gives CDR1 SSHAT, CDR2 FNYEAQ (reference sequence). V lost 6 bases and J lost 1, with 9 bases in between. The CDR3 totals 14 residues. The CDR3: CASRLAGNTGELFF. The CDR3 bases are TGTGCCAGCAGGTTGGCGGGGAACACCGGGGAGCTGTTTTTT.

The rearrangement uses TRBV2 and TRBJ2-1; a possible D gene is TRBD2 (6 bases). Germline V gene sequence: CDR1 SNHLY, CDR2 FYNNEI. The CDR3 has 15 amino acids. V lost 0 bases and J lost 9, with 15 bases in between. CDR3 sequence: CASSEALGGYGEQFF. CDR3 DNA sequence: TGTGCCAGCAGTGAAGCGCTTGGGGGGTATGGTGAGCAGTTCTTC.

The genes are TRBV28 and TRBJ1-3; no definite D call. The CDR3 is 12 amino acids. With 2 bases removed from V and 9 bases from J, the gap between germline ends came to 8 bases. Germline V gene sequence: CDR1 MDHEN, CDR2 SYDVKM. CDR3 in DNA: TGTGCCAGCAGTTTAGGAGGAGGCACCATATATTTT. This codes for CASSLGGGTIYF.

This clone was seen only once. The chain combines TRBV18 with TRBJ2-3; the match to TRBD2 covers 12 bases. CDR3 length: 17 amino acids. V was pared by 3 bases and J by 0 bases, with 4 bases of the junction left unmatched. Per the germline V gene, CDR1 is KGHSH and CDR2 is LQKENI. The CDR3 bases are TGTGCCAGCTCACCGCGGACTAGCGGGACCAGCACAGATACGCAGTATTTT. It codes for CASSPRTSGTSTDTQYF. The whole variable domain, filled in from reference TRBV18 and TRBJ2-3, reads NAGVMQNPRHLVRRRGQEARLRCSPMKGHSHVYWYRQLPEEGLKFMVYLQKENIIDESGMPKERFSAEFPKEGPSILRIQQVVRGDSAAYFCASSPRTSGTSTDTQYFGPGTRLTVL.

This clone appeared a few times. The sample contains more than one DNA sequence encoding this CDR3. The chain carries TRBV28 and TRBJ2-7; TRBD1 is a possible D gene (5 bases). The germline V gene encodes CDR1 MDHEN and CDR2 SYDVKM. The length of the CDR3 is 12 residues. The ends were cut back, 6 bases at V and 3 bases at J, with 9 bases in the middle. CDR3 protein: CASRDTFYEQYF. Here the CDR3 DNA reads TGTGCCAGCAGGGACACCTTCTACGAGCAGTACTTC.

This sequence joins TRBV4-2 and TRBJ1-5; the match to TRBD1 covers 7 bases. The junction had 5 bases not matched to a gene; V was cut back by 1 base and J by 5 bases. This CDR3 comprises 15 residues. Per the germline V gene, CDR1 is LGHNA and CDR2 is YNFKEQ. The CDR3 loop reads CASSQGDSLYQPQHF. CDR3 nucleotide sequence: TGTGCCAGCAGCCAAGGGGACAGTTTGTATCAGCCCCAGCATTTT.

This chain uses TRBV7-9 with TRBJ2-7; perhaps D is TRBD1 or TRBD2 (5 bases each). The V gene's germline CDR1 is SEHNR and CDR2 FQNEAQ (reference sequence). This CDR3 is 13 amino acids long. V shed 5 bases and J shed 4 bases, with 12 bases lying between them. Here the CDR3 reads CASSPGTLYEQYF. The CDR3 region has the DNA TGTGCCAGCAGCCCCGGGACCTTATACGAGCAGTACTTC.

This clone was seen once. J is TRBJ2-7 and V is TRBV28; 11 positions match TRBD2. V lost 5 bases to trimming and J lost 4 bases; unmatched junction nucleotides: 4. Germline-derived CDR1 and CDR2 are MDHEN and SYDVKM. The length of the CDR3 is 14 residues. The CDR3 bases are TGTGCCAGCAGTCCGGGACTAGCGGTTTACGAGCAGTACTTC. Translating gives CASSPGLAVYEQYF. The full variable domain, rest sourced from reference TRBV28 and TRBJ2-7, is DVKVTQSSRYLVKRTGEKVFLECVQDMDHENMFWYRQDPGLGLRLIYFSYDVKMKEKGDIPEGYSVSREKKERFSLILESASTNQTSMYLCASSPGLAVYEQYFGPGTRLTVT.

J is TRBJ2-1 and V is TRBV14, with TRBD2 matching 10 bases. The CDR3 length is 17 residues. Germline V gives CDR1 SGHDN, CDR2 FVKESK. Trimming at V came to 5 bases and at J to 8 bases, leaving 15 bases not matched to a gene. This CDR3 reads CASSTRLAGVGFDEQFF. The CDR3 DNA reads TGTGCCAGCAGCACCCGACTAGCGGGCGTGGGTTTCGATGAGCAGTTCTTC.

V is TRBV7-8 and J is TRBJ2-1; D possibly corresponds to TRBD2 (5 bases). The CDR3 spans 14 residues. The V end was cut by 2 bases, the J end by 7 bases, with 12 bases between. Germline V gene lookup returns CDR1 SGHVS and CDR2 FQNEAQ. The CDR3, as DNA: TGTGCCAGCAGCTTATGGGAGACGGGGAATGAGCAGTTCTTC. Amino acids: CASSLWETGNEQFF.

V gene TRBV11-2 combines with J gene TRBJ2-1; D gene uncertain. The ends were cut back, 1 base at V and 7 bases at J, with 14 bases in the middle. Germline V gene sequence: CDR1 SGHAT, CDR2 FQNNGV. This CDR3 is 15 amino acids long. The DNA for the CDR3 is TGTGCCAGCAGCTTAGTTCCTCTGCTGGGTAATGAGCAGTTCTTC. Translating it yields CASSLVPLLGNEQFF.

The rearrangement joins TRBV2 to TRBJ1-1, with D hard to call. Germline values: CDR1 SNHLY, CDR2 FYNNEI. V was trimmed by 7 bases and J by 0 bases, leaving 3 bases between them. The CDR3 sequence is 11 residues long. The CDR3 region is CASKMNTEAFF. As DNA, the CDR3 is TGTGCCAGCAAAATGAACACTGAAGCTTTCTTT.

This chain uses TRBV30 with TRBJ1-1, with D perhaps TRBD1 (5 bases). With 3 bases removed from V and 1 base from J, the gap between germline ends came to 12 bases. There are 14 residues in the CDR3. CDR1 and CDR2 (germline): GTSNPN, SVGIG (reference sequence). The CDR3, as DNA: TGTGCCTGGAGCCCAGGGTTTCCGAACACTGAAGCTTTCTTT. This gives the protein CAWSPGFPNTEAFF.

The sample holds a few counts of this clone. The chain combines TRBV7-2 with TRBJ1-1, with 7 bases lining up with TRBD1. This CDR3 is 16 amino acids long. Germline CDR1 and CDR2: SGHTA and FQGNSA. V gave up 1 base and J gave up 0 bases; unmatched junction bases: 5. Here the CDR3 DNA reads TGTGCCAGCAGCTTAGGGAGACAGGGATTGAACACTGAAGCTTTCTTT. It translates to CASSLGRQGLNTEAFF.

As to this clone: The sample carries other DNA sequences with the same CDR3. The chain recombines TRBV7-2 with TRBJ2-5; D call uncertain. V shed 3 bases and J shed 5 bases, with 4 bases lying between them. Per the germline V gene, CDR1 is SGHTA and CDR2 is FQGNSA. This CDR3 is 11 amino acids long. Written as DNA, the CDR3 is TGTGCCAGCAGCTTTCAGGAGACCCAGTACTTC. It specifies CASSFQETQYF.

Here the CDR3 DNA reads TGTGCCTGGAGTGTGGGACTAGCGGGAGCTACAGGGACAGATACGCAGTATTTT. Its translation is CAWSVGLAGATGTDTQYF. The chain recombines TRBV30 with TRBJ2-3, with 14 bases identical to TRBD2. Per germline, CDR1 GTSNPN and CDR2 SVGIG (reference sequence). The V and J ends lost 0 bases and 3 bases, in that order; junction bases with no gene match: 8. The CDR3 is 18 amino acids.

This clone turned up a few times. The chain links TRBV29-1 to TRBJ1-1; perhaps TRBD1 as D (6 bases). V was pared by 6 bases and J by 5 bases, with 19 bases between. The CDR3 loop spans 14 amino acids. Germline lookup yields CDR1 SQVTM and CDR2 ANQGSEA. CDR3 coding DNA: TGCAGCGTAGTGCAACAGGGAGGTAGTACTGAAGCTTTCTTT. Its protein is CSVVQQGGSTEAFF.

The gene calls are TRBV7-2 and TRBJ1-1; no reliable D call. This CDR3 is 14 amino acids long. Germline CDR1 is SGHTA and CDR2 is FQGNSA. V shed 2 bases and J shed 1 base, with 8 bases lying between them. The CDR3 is CASSLHPENTEAFF. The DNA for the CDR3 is TGTGCCAGCAGCTTACACCCGGAGAACACTGAAGCTTTCTTT.

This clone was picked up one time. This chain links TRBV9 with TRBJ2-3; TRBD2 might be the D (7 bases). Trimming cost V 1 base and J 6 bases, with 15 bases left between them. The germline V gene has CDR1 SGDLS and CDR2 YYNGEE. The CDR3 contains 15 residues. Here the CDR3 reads CASSVMGAGVDTQYF. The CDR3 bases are TGTGCCAGCAGCGTAATGGGGGCGGGAGTGGATACGCAGTATTTT.

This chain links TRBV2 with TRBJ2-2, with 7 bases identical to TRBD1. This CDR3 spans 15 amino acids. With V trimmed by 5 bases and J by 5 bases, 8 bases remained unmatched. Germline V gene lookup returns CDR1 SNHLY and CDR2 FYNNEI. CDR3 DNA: TGTGCCAGCAGTCTTCAAGGGGGCGGGACCGGGGAGCTGTTTTTT. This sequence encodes CASSLQGGGTGELFF.

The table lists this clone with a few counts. The chain's CDR3 is CASTSAASIGNEQFF. DNA of the CDR3: TGTGCCAGCACATCTGCGGCCTCCATCGGGAATGAGCAGTTCTTC. This chain connects TRBV9 to TRBJ2-1; D unclear. The CDR3 consists of 15 residues. CDR1 and CDR2 (germline): SGDLS, YYNGEE. Trimming stripped 6 bases from V and 7 bases from J, with 20 bases between.

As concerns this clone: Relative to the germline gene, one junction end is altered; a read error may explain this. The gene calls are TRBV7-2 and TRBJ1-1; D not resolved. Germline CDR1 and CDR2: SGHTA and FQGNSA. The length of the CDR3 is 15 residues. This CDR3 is CASSQVGSHPTEAFF. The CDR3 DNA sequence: TGCGCCAGCAGCCAAGTGGGCAGTCACCCCACTGAAGCTTTCTTT.